The clone carrying this TCR beta chain occurred a few times. A single record per CDR3 protein comes from TCRdb applying MiXCR to the PCR reads. This table holds some 16,000 distinct CDR3 sequences, about three fifths found once. The source of the sample is a study of vaccination and CD4 T cells after COVID-19. Trimming removed 1 base from V and 5 bases from J; junction bases left unmatched: 5. The germline V gene encodes CDR1 DFQATT and CDR2 SNEGSKA (reference sequence). This CDR3 region has 15 residues. This TCR was sampled from a human donor who had recovered from COVID-19. The genes are TRBV20-1 and TRBJ1-6, with 7 bases fitting TRBD1. The sample in question was CD4+ T cells from blood, obtained after SARS-CoV-2 vaccination. CDR3 residues: CSARGTGTDNSPLHF. DNA for the CDR3: TGCAGTGCTAGAGGTACCGGGACAGATAATTCACCCCTCCACTTT.